This T cell receptor (beta chain) derives from a study of shared clonotypes between healthy human individuals. The method was immunoSEQ multiplex PCR; TCRdb's version includes in-frame clones alone and lacks a portion of them. The sample lists more than 2,000,000 clones; approximately 95% were seen once. V was pared by 5 bases and J by 8 bases, with 10 bases between. This CDR3 is 12 amino acids long. CDR1 is MDHEN and CDR2 is SYDVKM in the germline V gene. This clone has only one observation. V and J are TRBV28 and TRBJ2-1, with TRBD1 as a possible D gene (5 bases). What was sequenced was naive CD4+ T cells from PBMCs. Subset: CD45RA+ positively selected. The TCR was taken from a man aged 18 to 29 in good health. Some clones in this sample may be carry-over from other donors' samples. In DNA, the CDR3 is TGTGCCAGCAGTCCAGGGCTGGATGAGCAGTTCTTC. It codes for CASSPGLDEQFF.